This T cell receptor beta chain comes out of a study of CD8+ T cells in alopecia areata. About the research overall: Administration of oral tofacitinib to treated patients was at 5 to 10 mg twice daily.

RNA extraction and reverse transcription yielded cDNA as sequencing template. Produced via immunoSEQ multiplex PCR; TCRdb's table is partial and in-frame only. The sample carries 200,000 to 250,000 clones, about 60% recorded once. J was trimmed by 2 bases and V by 2 bases; bases with no gene match: 4. The CDR3 totals 15 residues. CDR1 is SEHNR and CDR2 is FQNEAQ in the germline V gene (reference sequence). This material consisted of CD4+ T cells sorted from blood, taken at week 0. This TCR was sampled from a human donor with alopecia areata. The chain joins TRBV7-9 to TRBJ2-7, with TRBD2 matching 9 bases. CDR3 sequence: CASSLISGGPYEQYF. The CDR3 region has the DNA TGTGCCAGCAGCTTAATTAGCGGGGGACCCTACGAGCAGTACTTC.